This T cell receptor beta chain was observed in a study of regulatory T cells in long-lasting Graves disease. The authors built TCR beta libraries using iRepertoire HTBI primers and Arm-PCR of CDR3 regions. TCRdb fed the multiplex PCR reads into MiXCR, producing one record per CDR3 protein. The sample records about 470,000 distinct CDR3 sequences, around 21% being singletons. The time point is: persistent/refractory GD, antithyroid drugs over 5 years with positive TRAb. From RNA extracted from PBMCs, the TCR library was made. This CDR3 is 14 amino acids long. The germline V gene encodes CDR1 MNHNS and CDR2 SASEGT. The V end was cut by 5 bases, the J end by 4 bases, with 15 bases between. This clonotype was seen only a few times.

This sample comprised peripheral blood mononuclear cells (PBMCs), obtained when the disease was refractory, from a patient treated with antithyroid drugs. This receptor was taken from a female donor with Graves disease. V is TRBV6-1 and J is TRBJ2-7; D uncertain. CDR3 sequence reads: CASSTDRAIYEQYF. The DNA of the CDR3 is TGTGCCAGCAGTACAGACCGAGCCATATACGAGCAGTACTTC.